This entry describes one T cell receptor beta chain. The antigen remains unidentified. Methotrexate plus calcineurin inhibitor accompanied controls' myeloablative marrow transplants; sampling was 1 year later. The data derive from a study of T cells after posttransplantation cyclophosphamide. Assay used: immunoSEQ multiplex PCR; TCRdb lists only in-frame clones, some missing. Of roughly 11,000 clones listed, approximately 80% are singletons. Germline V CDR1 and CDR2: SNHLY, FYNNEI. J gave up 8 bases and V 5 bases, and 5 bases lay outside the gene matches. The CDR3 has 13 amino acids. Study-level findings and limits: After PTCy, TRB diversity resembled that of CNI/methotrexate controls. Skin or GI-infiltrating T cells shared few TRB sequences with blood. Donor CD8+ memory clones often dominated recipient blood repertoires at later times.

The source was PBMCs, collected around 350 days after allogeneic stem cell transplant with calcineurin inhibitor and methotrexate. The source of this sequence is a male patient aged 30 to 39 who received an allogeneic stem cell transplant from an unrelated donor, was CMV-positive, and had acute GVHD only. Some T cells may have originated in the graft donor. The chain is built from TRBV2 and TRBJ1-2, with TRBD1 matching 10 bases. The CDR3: CASSYDRGLGYTF. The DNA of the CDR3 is TGTGCCAGCAGTTACGACAGGGGGCTCGGCTACACCTTC.